These T cell receptor beta chains were read from a single sample in a study of T cell changes during pregnancy in multiple sclerosis. Assay used: immunoSEQ multiplex PCR; TCRdb lists only in-frame clones, some missing. The sample includes tens of thousands of clones, 92% of them seen just once. Source: peripheral blood, taken after pregnancy. These receptors came from a female donor with multiple sclerosis, enrolled in a pregnancy study. Each CDR3 is given with its conserved first and last residue. The order of the fields is clone size, J gene, D gene, V gene, CDR3 protein, CDR3 DNA. D genes are given only for firm matches. Only part of the rows carry a size: once, few, many, or a class if the clone is expanded.

clone size: -; J gene: TRBJ2-3; D gene: -; V gene: TRBV5-1; CDR3 protein: CASTPLGQSTDTQYF; CDR3 DNA: TGCGCCAGCACCCCCCTTGGACAGAGCACAGATACGCAGTATTTT
clone size: -; J gene: TRBJ2-2; D gene: TRBD2; V gene: TRBV5-1; CDR3 protein: CARHPRTSGPRELFF; CDR3 DNA: TGCGCCAGGCATCCCCGGACTAGCGGTCCTCGGGAGCTGTTTTTT
clone size: -; J gene: TRBJ2-7; D gene: TRBD1; V gene: TRBV11-2; CDR3 protein: CASSIDRGAYEQYF; CDR3 DNA: TGTGCCAGCAGCATTGACAGGGGGGCTTACGAGCAGTACTTC
clone size: -; J gene: TRBJ2-7; D gene: TRBD1; V gene: TRBV2; CDR3 protein: CASSTGTGNEQYF; CDR3 DNA: TGTGCCAGCAGTACCGGGACAGGGAACGAGCAGTACTTC
clone size: -; J gene: TRBJ2-7; D gene: TRBD1; V gene: TRBV7-9; CDR3 protein: CASSLQQGVSTYEQYF; CDR3 DNA: TGTGCCAGCAGCTTACAACAGGGGGTTTCCACCTACGAGCAGTACTTC
clone size: -; J gene: TRBJ1-3; D gene: TRBD1; V gene: TRBV28; CDR3 protein: CASRSPGQGNTIYF; CDR3 DNA: TGTGCCAGCAGATCTCCGGGACAGGGAAACACCATATATTTT
clone size: -; J gene: TRBJ2-5; D gene: -; V gene: TRBV5-4; CDR3 protein: CASSLGPAAEETQYF; CDR3 DNA: TGTGCCAGCAGCTTGGGTCCAGCGGCTGAAGAGACCCAGTACTTC
clone size: -; J gene: TRBJ1-2; D gene: TRBD1; V gene: TRBV11-2; CDR3 protein: CASSPGGRSPTYGYTF; CDR3 DNA: TGTGCCAGCAGCCCAGGGGGCAGGTCCCCTACCTATGGCTACACCTTC
clone size: once; J gene: TRBJ2-5; D gene: TRBD2; V gene: TRBV28; CDR3 protein: CASSQGLADSWEETQYF; CDR3 DNA: TGTGCCAGCAGCCAGGGACTAGCGGACAGCTGGGAAGAGACCCAGTACTTC
clone size: -; J gene: TRBJ2-7; D gene: -; V gene: TRBV27; CDR3 protein: CASSLTAGSEQYF; CDR3 DNA: TGTGCCAGCAGTTTAACGGCAGGTAGCGAGCAGTACTTC
clone size: -; J gene: TRBJ2-1; D gene: -; V gene: TRBV4-2; CDR3 protein: CASSPLAVNEQFF; CDR3 DNA: TGTGCCAGCAGTCCCTTAGCGGTTAATGAGCAGTTCTTC
clone size: -; J gene: TRBJ2-2; D gene: -; V gene: TRBV6-6; CDR3 protein: CASSYWLGGATGELFF; CDR3 DNA: TGTGCCAGCAGTTACTGGTTGGGAGGAGCCACCGGGGAGCTGTTTTTT
clone size: -; J gene: TRBJ2-5; D gene: TRBD2; V gene: TRBV5-1; CDR3 protein: CASSGGGQETQYF; CDR3 DNA: TGCGCCAGCAGCGGGGGAGGGCAAGAGACCCAGTACTTC
clone size: -; J gene: TRBJ1-1; D gene: -; V gene: TRBV7-9; CDR3 protein: CASTNGQGEAFF; CDR3 DNA: TGTGCCAGCACAAACGGTCAGGGAGAAGCTTTCTTT
clone size: -; J gene: TRBJ2-1; D gene: -; V gene: TRBV7-6; CDR3 protein: CASSRDSRGLSYNEQFF; CDR3 DNA: TGTGCCAGCAGCCGAGATAGCAGGGGATTATCCTACAATGAGCAGTTCTTC
clone size: -; J gene: TRBJ2-3; D gene: TRBD2; V gene: TRBV9; CDR3 protein: CASSGGLAATDTQYF; CDR3 DNA: TGTGCCAGCAGCGGGGGACTAGCGGCCACAGATACGCAGTATTTT
clone size: -; J gene: TRBJ2-3; D gene: -; V gene: TRBV10-3; CDR3 protein: CAISDQTTDTQYF; CDR3 DNA: TGTGCCATCAGTGACCAAACTACAGATACGCAGTATTTT
clone size: once; J gene: TRBJ2-1; D gene: -; V gene: TRBV30; CDR3 protein: CAYQGGETSYNEQFF; CDR3 DNA: TGTGCCTACCAAGGGGGGGAGACCTCCTACAATGAGCAGTTCTTC
clone size: -; J gene: TRBJ2-2; D gene: TRBD1; V gene: TRBV29-1; CDR3 protein: CSVWTGLGELFF; CDR3 DNA: TGCAGCGTGTGGACAGGGCTCGGGGAGCTGTTTTTT
clone size: -; J gene: TRBJ1-5; D gene: TRBD1; V gene: TRBV6-1; CDR3 protein: CASKAALQGGQPQHF; CDR3 DNA: TGTGCCAGCAAAGCAGCCCTACAGGGGGGTCAGCCCCAGCATTTT
clone size: -; J gene: TRBJ2-7; D gene: TRBD2; V gene: TRBV7-2; CDR3 protein: CASSLVPAGGPDEQYF; CDR3 DNA: TGTGCCAGCAGCTTAGTCCCAGCGGGAGGGCCAGACGAGCAGTACTTC
clone size: once; J gene: TRBJ2-1; D gene: TRBD2; V gene: TRBV19; CDR3 protein: CASSITSGDIYNEQFF; CDR3 DNA: TGTGCCAGTAGTATTACTAGCGGGGACATCTACAATGAGCAGTTCTTC
clone size: -; J gene: TRBJ1-1; D gene: -; V gene: TRBV11-2; CDR3 protein: CASSLDGGYNEAFF; CDR3 DNA: TGTGCCAGCAGCTTAGATGGGGGGTATAATGAAGCTTTCTTT
clone size: -; J gene: TRBJ1-2; D gene: TRBD1; V gene: TRBV6-1; CDR3 protein: CASSGRQGGGYGYTF; CDR3 DNA: TGTGCCAGCAGTGGCCGACAGGGAGGTGGCTATGGCTACACCTTC
clone size: -; J gene: TRBJ1-3; D gene: TRBD1; V gene: TRBV7-2; CDR3 protein: CASSPGGKAGNTIYF; CDR3 DNA: TGTGCCAGCAGCCCAGGGGGCAAGGCTGGAAACACCATATATTTT
clone size: -; J gene: TRBJ2-6; D gene: -; V gene: TRBV4-1; CDR3 protein: CASSQEGNDVLTF; CDR3 DNA: TGCGCCAGCAGCCAAGAGGGCAACGACGTCCTGACTTTC
clone size: -; J gene: TRBJ2-2; D gene: -; V gene: TRBV29-1; CDR3 protein: CSALNGLRDTGELFF; CDR3 DNA: TGCAGCGCCCTAAACGGGCTGAGGGACACCGGGGAGCTGTTTTTT
clone size: -; J gene: TRBJ2-7; D gene: TRBD2; V gene: TRBV11-2; CDR3 protein: CASSLDLLAGKRYEQYF; CDR3 DNA: TGTGCCAGCAGCTTAGATCTCCTAGCGGGAAAGCGCTACGAGCAGTACTTC